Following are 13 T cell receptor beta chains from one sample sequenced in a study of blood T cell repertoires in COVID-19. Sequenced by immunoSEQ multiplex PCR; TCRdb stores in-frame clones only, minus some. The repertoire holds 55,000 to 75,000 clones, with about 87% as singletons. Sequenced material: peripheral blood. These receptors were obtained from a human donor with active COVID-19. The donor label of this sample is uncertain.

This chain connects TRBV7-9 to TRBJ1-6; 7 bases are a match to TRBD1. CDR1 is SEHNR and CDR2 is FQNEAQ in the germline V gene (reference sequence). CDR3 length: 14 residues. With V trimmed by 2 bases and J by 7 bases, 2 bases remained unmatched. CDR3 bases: TGTGCCAGCAGCTTATCAGGGGGGAATTCACCCCTCCACTTT. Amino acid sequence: CASSLSGGNSPLHF.

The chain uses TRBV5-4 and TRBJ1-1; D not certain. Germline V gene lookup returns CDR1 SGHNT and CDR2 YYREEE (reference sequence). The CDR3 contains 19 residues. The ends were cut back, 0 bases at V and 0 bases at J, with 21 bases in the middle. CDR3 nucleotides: TGTGCCAGCAGCTTGGCCCCCAGGATGATACAGTTCATGAACACTGAAGCTTTCTTT. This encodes CASSLAPRMIQFMNTEAFF.

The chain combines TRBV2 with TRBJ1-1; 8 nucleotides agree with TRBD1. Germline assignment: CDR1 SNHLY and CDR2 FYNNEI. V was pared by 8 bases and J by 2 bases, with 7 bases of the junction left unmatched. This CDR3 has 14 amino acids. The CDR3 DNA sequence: TGTGCCAGCCAGGGGGCCCCTCGTAACACTGAAGCTTTCTTT. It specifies CASQGAPRNTEAFF. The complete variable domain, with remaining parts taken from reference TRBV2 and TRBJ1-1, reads EPEVTQTPSHQVTQMGQEVILRCVPISNHLYFYWYRQILGQKVEFLVSFYNNEISEKSEIFDDQFSVERPDGSNFTLKIRSTKLEDSAMYFCASQGAPRNTEAFFGQGTRLTVV.

The CDR3 reads CASSFAGTGIIQYF. Written as DNA, the CDR3 is TGTGCCAGCAGCTTTGCCGGGACAGGGATTATTCAGTACTTC. V is TRBV7-2 and J is TRBJ2-4, with 9 bases identical to TRBD1. Germline V gene lookup returns CDR1 SGHTA and CDR2 FQGNSA. Trimming took 3 bases from V and 10 from J; bases not matched to a gene: 7. This CDR3 has 14 amino acids.

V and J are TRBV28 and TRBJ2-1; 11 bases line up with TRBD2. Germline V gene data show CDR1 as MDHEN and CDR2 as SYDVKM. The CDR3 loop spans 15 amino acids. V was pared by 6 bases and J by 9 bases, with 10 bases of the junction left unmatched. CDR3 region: CASSQLAGDLGEQFF. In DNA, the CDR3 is TGTGCCAGCAGCCAACTAGCGGGAGATTTGGGTGAGCAGTTCTTC.

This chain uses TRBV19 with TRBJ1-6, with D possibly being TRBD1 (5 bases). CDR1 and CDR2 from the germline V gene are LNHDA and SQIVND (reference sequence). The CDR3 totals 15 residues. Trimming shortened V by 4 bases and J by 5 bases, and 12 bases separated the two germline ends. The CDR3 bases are TGTGCCAGTAGTAGGAGCCCGACAGATAATTCACCCCTCCACTTT. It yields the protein CASSRSPTDNSPLHF.

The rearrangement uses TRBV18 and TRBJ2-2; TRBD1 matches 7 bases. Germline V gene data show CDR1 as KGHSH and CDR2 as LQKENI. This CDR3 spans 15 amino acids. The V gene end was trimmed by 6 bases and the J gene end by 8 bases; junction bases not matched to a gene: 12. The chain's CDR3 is CASSGTAGGEGELFF. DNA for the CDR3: TGTGCCAGCTCCGGGACGGCAGGGGGTGAAGGGGAGCTGTTTTTT.

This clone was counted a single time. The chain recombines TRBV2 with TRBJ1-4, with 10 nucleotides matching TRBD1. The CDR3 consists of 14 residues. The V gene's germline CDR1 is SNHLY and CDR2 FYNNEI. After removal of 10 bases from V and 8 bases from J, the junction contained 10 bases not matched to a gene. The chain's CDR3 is CATNSGTGAEKLFF. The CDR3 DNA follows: TGTGCCACCAACTCCGGGACAGGGGCCGAAAAACTGTTTTTT.

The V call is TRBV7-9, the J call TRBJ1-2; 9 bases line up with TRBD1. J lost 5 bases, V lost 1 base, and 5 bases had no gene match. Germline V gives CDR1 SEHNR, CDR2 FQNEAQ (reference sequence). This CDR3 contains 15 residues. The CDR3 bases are TGTGCCAGCAGCTTAGATGGGACAGGGAGGTATGGCTACACCTTC. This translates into CASSLDGTGRYGYTF. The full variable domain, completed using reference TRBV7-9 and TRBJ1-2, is DTGVSQNPRHKITKRGQNVTFRCDPISEHNRLYWYRQTLGQGPEFLTYFQNEAQLEKSRLLSDRFSAERPKGSFSTLEIQRTEQGDSAMYLCASSLDGTGRYGYTFGSGTRLTVV.

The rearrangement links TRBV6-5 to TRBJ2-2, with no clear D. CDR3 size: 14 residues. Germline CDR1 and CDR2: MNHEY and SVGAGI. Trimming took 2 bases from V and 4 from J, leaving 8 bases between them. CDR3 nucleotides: TGTGCCAGCAGTTACGACTCTGGCACCGGGGAGCTGTTTTTT. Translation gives CASSYDSGTGELFF.

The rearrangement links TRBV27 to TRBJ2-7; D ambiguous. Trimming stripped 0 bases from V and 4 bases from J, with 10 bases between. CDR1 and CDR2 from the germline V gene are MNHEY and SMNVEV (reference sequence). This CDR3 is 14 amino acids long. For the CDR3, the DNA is TGTGCCAGCAGTTTATCCGTGTCGGGTTACGAGCAGTACTTC. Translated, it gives CASSLSVSGYEQYF.

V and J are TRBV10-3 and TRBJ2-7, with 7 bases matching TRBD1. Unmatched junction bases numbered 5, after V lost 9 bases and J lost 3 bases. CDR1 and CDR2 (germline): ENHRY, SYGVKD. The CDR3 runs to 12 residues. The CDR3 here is CAIQGPYYEQYF. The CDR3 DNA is TGTGCCATACAGGGGCCCTACTACGAGCAGTACTTC.

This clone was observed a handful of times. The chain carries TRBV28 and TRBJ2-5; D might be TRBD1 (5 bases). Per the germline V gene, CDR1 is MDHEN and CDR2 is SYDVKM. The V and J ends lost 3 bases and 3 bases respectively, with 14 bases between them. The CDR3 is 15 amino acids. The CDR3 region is CASSFVGKTEETQYF. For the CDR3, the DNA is TGTGCCAGCAGTTTCGTCGGTAAGACAGAAGAGACCCAGTACTTC.